This TCR beta chain emerged from a study of Graves' ophthalmopathy and Graves' hyperthyroidism. Overall study context: At initial diagnosis, peripheral blood was obtained, and this preceded any treatment.

Lactation, pregnancy, uncontrolled infections and other autoimmune diseases were all grounds for excluding patients. The diagnosis was founded upon clinical symptoms, serum thyroxine, TRAb, thyroid ultrasound and orbital computed tomography. Researchers took RNA transcripts and amplified TCR beta CDR3 regions from them. Second-round multiplex PCR followed a first-round RT-PCR using HTBI primers. TCRdb re-analysed the multiplex PCR reads in MiXCR, keeping a single row per CDR3 protein. The sample records about 740,000 distinct CDR3 sequences, roughly two fifths being singletons. The sample holds many counts of this clonotype. Its target is not known. V was pared by 4 bases and J by 0 bases, with 19 bases between. CDR1 is MGHDK, CDR2 SYGVNS, per germline. CDR3 length equals 19 residues. General study results and limits: Blood also held most thyroid clonotypes expanded above 0.001 frequency.

Sample: peripheral blood. This TCR came from an adult man with Graves' ophthalmopathy. This chain uses TRBV25-1 with TRBJ2-6; either TRBD1 or TRBD2 may supply D (5 bases each). CDR3: CASSGGVGVRSSGANVLTF. The DNA of the CDR3 is TGTGCCAGCAGTGGGGGAGTGGGGGTGAGGAGCTCTGGGGCCAACGTCCTGACTTTC.